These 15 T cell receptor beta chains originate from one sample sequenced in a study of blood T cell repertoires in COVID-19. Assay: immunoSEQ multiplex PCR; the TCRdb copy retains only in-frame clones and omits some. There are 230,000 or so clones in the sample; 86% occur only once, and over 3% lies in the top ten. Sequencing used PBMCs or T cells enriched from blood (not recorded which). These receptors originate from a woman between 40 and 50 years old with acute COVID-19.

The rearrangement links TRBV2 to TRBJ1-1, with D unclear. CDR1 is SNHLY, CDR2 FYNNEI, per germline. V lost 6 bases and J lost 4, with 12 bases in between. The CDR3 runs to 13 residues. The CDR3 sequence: CASSLSRGTEAFF. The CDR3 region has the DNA TGTGCCAGCAGCCTCAGTCGGGGCACTGAAGCTTTCTTT.

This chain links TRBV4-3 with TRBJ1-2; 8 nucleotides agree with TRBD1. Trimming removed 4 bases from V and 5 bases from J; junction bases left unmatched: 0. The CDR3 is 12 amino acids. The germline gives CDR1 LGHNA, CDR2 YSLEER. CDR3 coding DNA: TGCGCCAGCAGCCGGACAGGGTATGGCTACACCTTC. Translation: CASSRTGYGYTF.

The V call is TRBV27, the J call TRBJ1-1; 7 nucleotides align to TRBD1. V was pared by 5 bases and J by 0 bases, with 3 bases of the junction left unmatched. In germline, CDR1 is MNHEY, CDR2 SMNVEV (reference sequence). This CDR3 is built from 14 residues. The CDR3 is CASSQGQLNTEAFF. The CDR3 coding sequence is TGTGCCAGCAGTCAGGGACAGCTGAACACTGAAGCTTTCTTT.

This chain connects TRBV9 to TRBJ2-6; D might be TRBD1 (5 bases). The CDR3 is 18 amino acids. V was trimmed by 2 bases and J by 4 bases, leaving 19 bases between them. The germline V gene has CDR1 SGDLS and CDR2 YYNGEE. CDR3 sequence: CASSVLDRLSLGANVLTF. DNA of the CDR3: TGTGCCAGCAGCGTTTTAGACAGATTATCTCTGGGGGCCAACGTCCTGACTTTC.

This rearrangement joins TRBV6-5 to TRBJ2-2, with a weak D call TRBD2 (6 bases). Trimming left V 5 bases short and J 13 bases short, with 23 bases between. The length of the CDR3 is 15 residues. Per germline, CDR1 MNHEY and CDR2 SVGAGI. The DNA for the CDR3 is TGTGCCAGCAGTCCCCAGTGGCAGGGACTTTCAGGGCTGTTTTTT. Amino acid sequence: CASSPQWQGLSGLFF.

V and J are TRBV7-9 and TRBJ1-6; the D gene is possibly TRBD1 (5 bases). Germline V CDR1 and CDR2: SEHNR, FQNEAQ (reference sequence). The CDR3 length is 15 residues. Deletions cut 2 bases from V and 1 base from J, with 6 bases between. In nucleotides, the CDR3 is TGTGCCAGCAGCTTACAGGGATCCTATAATTCACCCCTCCACTTT. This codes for CASSLQGSYNSPLHF.

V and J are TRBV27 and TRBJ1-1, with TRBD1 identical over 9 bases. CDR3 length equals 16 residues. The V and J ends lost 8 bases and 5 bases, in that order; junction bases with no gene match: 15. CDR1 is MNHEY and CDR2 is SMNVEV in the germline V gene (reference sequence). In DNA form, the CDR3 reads TGTGCCAGCCGCCCACGGGGACAGGGCTTTTGGACTGAAGCTTTCTTT. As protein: CASRPRGQGFWTEAFF.

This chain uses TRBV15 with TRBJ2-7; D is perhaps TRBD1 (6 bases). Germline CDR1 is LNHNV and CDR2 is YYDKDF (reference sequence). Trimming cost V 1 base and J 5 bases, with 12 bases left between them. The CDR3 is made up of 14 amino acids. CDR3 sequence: CATSRANRDHEQYF. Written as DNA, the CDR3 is TGTGCCACCAGCAGAGCAAACAGGGACCACGAGCAGTACTTC.

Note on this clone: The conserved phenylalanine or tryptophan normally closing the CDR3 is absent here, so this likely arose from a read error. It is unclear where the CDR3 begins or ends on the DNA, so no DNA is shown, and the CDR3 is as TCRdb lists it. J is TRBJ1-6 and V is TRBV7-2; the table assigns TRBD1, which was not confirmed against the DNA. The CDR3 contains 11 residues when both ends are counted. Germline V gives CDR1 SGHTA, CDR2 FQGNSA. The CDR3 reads CASSYRDRGSP.

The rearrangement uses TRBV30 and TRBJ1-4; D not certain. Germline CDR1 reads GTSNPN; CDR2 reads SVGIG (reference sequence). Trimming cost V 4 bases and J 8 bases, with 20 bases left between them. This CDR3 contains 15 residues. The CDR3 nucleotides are TGTGCCTGGACCTTACCACGGACTGGAATGGAAAAACTGTTTTTT. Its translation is CAWTLPRTGMEKLFF.

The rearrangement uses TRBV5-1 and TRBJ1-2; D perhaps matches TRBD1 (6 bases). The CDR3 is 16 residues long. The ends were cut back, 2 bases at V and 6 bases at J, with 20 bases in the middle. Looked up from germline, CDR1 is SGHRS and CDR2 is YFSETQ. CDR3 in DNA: TGCGCCAGCAGCTTACAGGGCGATCCGACGGACCATGGCTACACCTTC. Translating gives CASSLQGDPTDHGYTF.

Here the CDR3 DNA reads TGTGCCAGTAGCAGACCGGGACAGGGTAATTCACCCCTCCACTTT. This gives the protein CASSRPGQGNSPLHF. The chain carries TRBV19 and TRBJ1-6, with TRBD1 matching 9 bases. J was trimmed by 6 bases and V by 6 bases; bases with no gene match: 6. The CDR3 extends over 15 amino acids. Germline lookup yields CDR1 LNHDA and CDR2 SQIVND (reference sequence).

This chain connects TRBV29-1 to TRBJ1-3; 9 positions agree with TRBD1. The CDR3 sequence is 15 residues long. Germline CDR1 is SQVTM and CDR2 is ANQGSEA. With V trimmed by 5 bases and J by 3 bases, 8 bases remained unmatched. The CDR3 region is CSVSDRGLGGNTIYF. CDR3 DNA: TGCAGCGTTTCCGACAGGGGGTTGGGTGGAAACACCATATATTTT.

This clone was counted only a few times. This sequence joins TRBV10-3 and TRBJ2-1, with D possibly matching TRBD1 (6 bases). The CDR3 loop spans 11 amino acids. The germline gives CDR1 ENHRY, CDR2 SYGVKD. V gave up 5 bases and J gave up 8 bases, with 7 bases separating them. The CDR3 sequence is CAISSGDEQFF. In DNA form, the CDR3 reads TGTGCCATCAGTTCAGGGGATGAGCAGTTCTTC.

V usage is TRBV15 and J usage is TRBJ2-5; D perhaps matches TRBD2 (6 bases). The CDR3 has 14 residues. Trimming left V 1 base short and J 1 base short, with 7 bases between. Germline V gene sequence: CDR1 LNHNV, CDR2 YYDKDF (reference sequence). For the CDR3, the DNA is TGTGCCACCAGCAGAGGCGGGACCCAAGAGACCCAGTACTTC. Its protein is CATSRGGTQETQYF.